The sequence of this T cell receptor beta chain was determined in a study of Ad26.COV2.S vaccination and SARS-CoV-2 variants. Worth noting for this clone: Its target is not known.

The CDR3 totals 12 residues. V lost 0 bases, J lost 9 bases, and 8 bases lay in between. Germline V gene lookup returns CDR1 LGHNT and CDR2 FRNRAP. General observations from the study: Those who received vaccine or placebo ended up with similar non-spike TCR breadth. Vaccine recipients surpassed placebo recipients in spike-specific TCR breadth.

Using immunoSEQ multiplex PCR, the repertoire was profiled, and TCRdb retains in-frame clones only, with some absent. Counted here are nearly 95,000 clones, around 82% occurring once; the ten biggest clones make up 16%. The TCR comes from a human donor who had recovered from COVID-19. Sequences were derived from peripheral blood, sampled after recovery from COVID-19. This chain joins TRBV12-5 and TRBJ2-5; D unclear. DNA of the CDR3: TGTGCTAGTGGTTTGGTACTTCAGCCCCAGTACTTC. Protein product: CASGLVLQPQYF.